The next 28 T cell receptor beta chains were all read from a single sample in a study of cytomegalovirus exposure and HLA in healthy donors. Both 60 Vbeta primers and 13 Jbeta primers went into the PCR. Method: immunoSEQ multiplex PCR; TCRdb's copy keeps in-frame clones and lacks some. Here the sample spans under 200,000 clones, roughly 80% being singletons. Specimen: PBMCs. All receptors derive from a male donor in good health and CMV-seropositive.

The chain joins TRBV28 to TRBJ1-5; D is ambiguous. The CDR3 length is 15 residues. V lost 5 bases, J lost 0 bases, and 11 bases lay in between. Looked up from germline, CDR1 is MDHEN and CDR2 is SYDVKM. The CDR3, as DNA: TGTGCCAGCAGTGCCCCGGGGTATAGCAATCAGCCCCAGCATTTT. Residues: CASSAPGYSNQPQHF. Complete variable domain (other parts from reference TRBV28 and TRBJ1-5): DVKVTQSSRYLVKRTGEKVFLECVQDMDHENMFWYRQDPGLGLRLIYFSYDVKMKEKGDIPEGYSVSREKKERFSLILESASTNQTSMYLCASSAPGYSNQPQHFGDGTRLSIL.

CDR3 in amino acids: CASSLRGASGTQYF. The CDR3 DNA reads TGTGCCAGCAGCTTGAGGGGGGCTAGCGGGACCCAGTACTTC. The chain recombines TRBV5-4 with TRBJ2-5; tentative D call: TRBD2 (7 bases). The V gene lost 1 base and the J gene lost 7 bases, with 14 bases spanning the gap. CDR3 length: 14 amino acids. CDR1 SGHNT and CDR2 YYREEE come from the germline V gene (reference sequence).

The chain is built from TRBV15 and TRBJ1-5; possibly TRBD1 for D (6 bases). CDR1 and CDR2 from the germline V gene are LNHNV and YYDKDF (reference sequence). Trimming cost V 4 bases and J 1 base, with 14 bases left between them. This CDR3 comprises 16 residues. CDR3 protein: CATSKAGQGSNQPQHF. The CDR3 DNA reads as TGTGCCACCAGCAAAGCCGGGCAGGGGAGCAATCAGCCCCAGCATTTT.

This clone was recorded once. The chain carries TRBV10-3 and TRBJ1-4; tentatively, D is TRBD1 (5 bases). Trimming removed 4 bases from V and 7 bases from J, with 7 bases in between. Germline assignment: CDR1 ENHRY and CDR2 SYGVKD. The CDR3 runs 12 residues. CDR3 sequence (DNA): TGTGCCATCAGTGGGGACTTTGAAAAACTGTTTTTT. The encoded protein is CAISGDFEKLFF.

To note about this clone: At the DNA level, this CDR3 is encoded by other sequences in the same sample as well. V and J are TRBV5-1 and TRBJ1-1, with TRBD1 identical over 8 bases. Per the germline V gene, CDR1 is SGHRS and CDR2 is YFSETQ. The ends lost 2 bases at V and 5 bases at J; junction bases unmatched: 2. CDR3 length equals 13 residues. In nucleotides, the CDR3 is TGCGCCAGCAGCTTACAGGGGGGAACTGAAGCTTTCTTT. Protein: CASSLQGGTEAFF.

The chain couples TRBV4-3 to TRBJ1-2; tentative D call: TRBD1 (6 bases). Trimming took 0 bases from V and 3 from J, leaving 11 bases between them. From germline, CDR1 is LGHNA and CDR2 YSLEER. The CDR3 is 15 residues long. CDR3 residues: CASSQEWAGDYGYTF. For the CDR3, the DNA is TGCGCCAGCAGCCAAGAATGGGCAGGGGACTATGGCTACACCTTC.

This chain connects TRBV6-1 to TRBJ1-1; 10 bases align to TRBD1. The CDR3 totals 13 residues. Trimming removed 6 bases from V and 10 bases from J; junction bases left unmatched: 8. Germline V gene lookup returns CDR1 MNHNS and CDR2 SASEGT. The CDR3 nucleotides read TGTGCCAGCAGGCCCGAACGGGACAGGGGAGCTTTCTTT. This gives the protein CASRPERDRGAFF.

The J gene is TRBJ2-7, the V gene TRBV7-9, with TRBD1 as a possible D gene (6 bases). Trimming took off 1 base at V and 11 bases at J, with 18 bases between the two ends. Germline assignment: CDR1 SEHNR and CDR2 FQNEAQ (reference sequence). The CDR3 covers 14 residues. CDR3 residues: CASSLELTGAWKYF. Written as DNA, the CDR3 is TGTGCCAGCAGCTTAGAGTTGACAGGCGCCTGGAAGTACTTC. Filled out from reference TRBV7-9 and TRBJ2-7, the complete variable domain reads DTGVSQNPRHKITKRGQNVTFRCDPISEHNRLYWYRQTLGQGPEFLTYFQNEAQLEKSRLLSDRFSAERPKGSFSTLEIQRTEQGDSAMYLCASSLELTGAWKYFGPGTRLTVT.

This chain links TRBV15 with TRBJ1-1, with D possibly TRBD1 on 6 matching bases. The CDR3 contains 15 residues. Germline V gene data show CDR1 as LNHNV and CDR2 as YYDKDF (reference sequence). V lost 6 bases and J 4 bases, leaving 18 bases between the germline ends. The CDR3 region is CATRKEQGVFTEAFF. The CDR3 DNA reads as TGTGCCACCAGGAAGGAACAGGGAGTATTCACTGAAGCTTTCTTT.

The chain employs TRBV30 and TRBJ1-2, with D tentatively TRBD1 (5 bases). V lost 2 bases, J lost 5 bases, and 18 bases lay in between. The CDR3 is 15 amino acids. Germline loops: CDR1 GTSNPN, CDR2 SVGIG (reference sequence). This chain's CDR3 is CAWSFSRVGDYGYTF. The CDR3 DNA is TGTGCCTGGAGTTTTTCTAGGGTAGGGGATTATGGCTACACCTTC.

The chain uses TRBV7-2 and TRBJ1-2; 7 bases are a match to TRBD1. The CDR3 spans 14 residues. With 5 bases clipped from V and 4 bases from J, the junction kept 7 bases outside the gene matches. Germline values: CDR1 SGHTA, CDR2 FQGNSA. As DNA, the CDR3 is TGTGCCAGCAGCCATGAACAGGGGAGCTATGGCTACACCTTC. Amino acid sequence: CASSHEQGSYGYTF.

This chain connects TRBV7-6 to TRBJ2-7; 7 nucleotides match TRBD2. In germline, CDR1 is SGHVS, CDR2 FNYEAQ. The V gene end was trimmed by 0 bases and the J gene end by 3 bases; junction bases not matched to a gene: 5. The CDR3 is 15 amino acids. CDR3 region: CASSLAGGEIYEQYF. CDR3 nucleotides: TGTGCCAGCAGCTTAGCGGGGGGGGAAATCTACGAGCAGTACTTC.

The V gene is TRBV6-5, the J gene TRBJ2-5; TRBD1 aligns across 9 bases. Per germline, CDR1 MNHEY and CDR2 SVGAGI. Losses at the gene ends were 4 bases for V and 6 bases for J; bases not matched to a gene: 6. This CDR3 contains 14 residues. The CDR3 here is CASSSRNRGQTQYF. In DNA form, the CDR3 reads TGTGCCAGCAGTTCCAGAAACAGGGGGCAGACCCAGTACTTC.

This chain uses TRBV2 with TRBJ1-1; TRBD1 is a possible D gene (6 bases). The CDR3 loop spans 15 amino acids. Trimming removed 8 bases at V and 1 base at J, with 17 bases between. Germline CDR1 and CDR2: SNHLY and FYNNEI. In DNA, the CDR3 is TGTGCCAGCCATGATAGGACAGCGGAGAACACTGAAGCTTTCTTT. Its translation is CASHDRTAENTEAFF.

The chain couples TRBV7-8 to TRBJ2-1, with TRBD2 matching 13 bases. This CDR3 is built from 17 residues. Per germline, CDR1 SGHVS and CDR2 FQNEAQ. V lost 5 bases and J lost 4; bases outside the gene matches: 8. CDR3 DNA sequence: TGTGCCAGCAGCGGACGGACTAGCGGGAGCGCTTACAATGAGCAGTTCTTC. Its translation: CASSGRTSGSAYNEQFF.

This sequence joins TRBV28 and TRBJ1-4; D call uncertain. CDR1 and CDR2 from the germline V gene are MDHEN and SYDVKM. V was clipped by 6 bases and J by 2 bases, with 13 bases between them. The CDR3 contains 15 residues. The CDR3 nucleotides read TGTGCCAGCAGGGGATCAGCGGAGACTAATGAAAAACTGTTTTTT. It is translated as CASRGSAETNEKLFF.

The chain carries TRBV7-9 and TRBJ1-1; D is undetermined. V was clipped by 5 bases and J by 3 bases, with 10 bases between them. CDR3 size: 13 residues. The germline V gene has CDR1 SEHNR and CDR2 FQNEAQ (reference sequence). DNA of the CDR3: TGTGCCAGCAGCATCTACGTTGACACTGAAGCTTTCTTT. This gives the protein CASSIYVDTEAFF.

This chain connects TRBV7-2 to TRBJ1-5; 10 positions agree with TRBD1. Germline V gene data show CDR1 as SGHTA and CDR2 as FQGNSA. This CDR3 has 17 residues. V lost 4 bases and J lost 6; bases outside the gene matches: 12. Here the CDR3 reads CASSSWGTGEPGQPQHF. The CDR3 region has the DNA TGTGCCAGCAGCTCTTGGGGGACAGGGGAGCCGGGTCAGCCCCAGCATTTT.

This sequence joins TRBV11-2 and TRBJ2-7, with 8 bases lining up with TRBD1. The CDR3 totals 13 residues. The trim removed 5 bases at V and 7 bases at J, leaving 7 bases unmatched. Germline CDR1 reads SGHAT; CDR2 reads FQNNGV. CDR3 in DNA: TGTGCCAGCAGCCGGGACAGGCAGCAGGAGCAGTACTTC. Amino acid sequence: CASSRDRQQEQYF.

This chain joins TRBV9 and TRBJ2-7, with D possibly TRBD1 on 5 matching bases. Germline V CDR1 and CDR2: SGDLS, YYNGEE. V was shortened by 4 bases and J by 2 bases, with 19 bases between the two germline ends. The CDR3 is made up of 16 amino acids. In nucleotides, the CDR3 is TGTGCCAGCAGCCGGACCCAGGGTGATGGTGCCTACGAGCAGTACTTC. Its translation is CASSRTQGDGAYEQYF.

The rearrangement joins TRBV18 to TRBJ2-7; TRBD1 is a possible D gene (6 bases). Trimming cost V 3 bases and J 2 bases, with 11 bases left between them. The CDR3 sequence is 14 residues long. Germline CDR1 KGHSH, CDR2 LQKENI. The DNA of the CDR3 is TGTGCCAGCTCACCGGCAGGACAGACCTACGAGCAGTACTTC. Translation: CASSPAGQTYEQYF.

This chain joins TRBV10-3 and TRBJ2-3; 12 nucleotides agree with TRBD2. The CDR3 is made up of 17 amino acids. Trimming removed 3 bases from V and 1 base from J; junction bases left unmatched: 5. The germline gives CDR1 ENHRY, CDR2 SYGVKD. The CDR3 is CAISELRLAGGTDTQYF. The CDR3 DNA sequence: TGTGCCATCAGTGAACTCCGACTAGCGGGGGGCACAGATACGCAGTATTTT.

The chain combines TRBV6-5 with TRBJ1-5; possible D gene TRBD1, 6 bases. V was cut by 0 bases and J by 4 bases, with 10 bases left in between. The CDR3 consists of 15 residues. Germline CDR1 reads MNHEY; CDR2 reads SVGAGI. In nucleotides, the CDR3 is TGTGCCAGCAGTTACTCGACAGGCGAGAATCAGCCCCAGCATTTT. This gives the protein CASSYSTGENQPQHF.

This chain uses TRBV19 with TRBJ1-2; 8 positions match TRBD1. Germline trimming cut 5 bases from V and 0 bases from J; bases unmatched to any gene: 11. The germline CDR1 and CDR2 sequences are LNHDA and SQIVND (reference sequence). This CDR3 has 17 residues. CDR3 sequence: CASSWDRRRLSNYGYTF. DNA for the CDR3: TGTGCCAGTAGTTGGGACAGGCGGAGGCTGTCTAACTATGGCTACACCTTC.

The chain combines TRBV6-5 with TRBJ1-5, with 8 positions matching TRBD1. Germline CDR1 MNHEY, CDR2 SVGAGI. V shed 6 bases, J shed 2 bases, and the junction held 6 bases outside the gene matches. The length of the CDR3 is 15 residues. The CDR3 DNA is TGTGCCAGCAGCGCTCAGGGGGCAGGCAATCAGCCCCAGCATTTT. Translated: CASSAQGAGNQPQHF.

The chain recombines TRBV27 with TRBJ2-5; TRBD1 is a possible D gene (5 bases). Judging by the DNA end, TRBJ2-7 fits better; the J call may be wrong. Germline CDR1 reads MNHEY; CDR2 reads SMNVEV (reference sequence). The CDR3 totals 13 residues. CDR3 loop: CASSLRGPYEQYF. Written as DNA, the CDR3 is TGTGCCAGCAGTTTAAGGGGCCCCTACGAGCAGTACTTC.

This clone was found once. CDR3 nucleotide sequence: TGTGCCAGCAACCTGGGGGGAGGCTTGTACTTC. It translates to CASNLGGGLYF. V and J are TRBV5-5 and TRBJ2-7; weak D call: TRBD2 (6 bases). The CDR3 runs 11 residues. Deletions cut 6 bases from V and 12 bases from J, with 16 bases between. The germline V gene has CDR1 SGHKS and CDR2 YYEKEE (reference sequence).

The chain uses TRBV4-3 and TRBJ2-2; weak D call: TRBD2 (7 bases). Trimming cost V 3 bases and J 6 bases, with 20 bases left between them. The CDR3 runs 17 residues. The V gene's germline CDR1 is LGHNA and CDR2 YSLEER. CDR3 DNA sequence: TGCGCCAGCAGCCAGATAATGGGTCAGGGGAGGGCCGGGGAGCTGTTTTTT. Translation: CASSQIMGQGRAGELFF.